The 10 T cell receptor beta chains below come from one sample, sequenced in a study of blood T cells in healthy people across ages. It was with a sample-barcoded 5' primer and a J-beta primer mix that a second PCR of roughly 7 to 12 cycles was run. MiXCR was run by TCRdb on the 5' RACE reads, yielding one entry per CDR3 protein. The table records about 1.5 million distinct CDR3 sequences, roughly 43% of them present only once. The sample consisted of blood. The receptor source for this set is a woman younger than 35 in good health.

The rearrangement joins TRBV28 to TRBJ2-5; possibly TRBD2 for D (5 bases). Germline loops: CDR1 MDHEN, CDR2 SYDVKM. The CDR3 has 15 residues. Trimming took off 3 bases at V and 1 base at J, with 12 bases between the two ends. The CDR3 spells CASSFRGWAQETQYF. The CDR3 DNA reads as TGTGCCAGCAGTTTCCGGGGTTGGGCCCAAGAGACCCAGTACTTC.

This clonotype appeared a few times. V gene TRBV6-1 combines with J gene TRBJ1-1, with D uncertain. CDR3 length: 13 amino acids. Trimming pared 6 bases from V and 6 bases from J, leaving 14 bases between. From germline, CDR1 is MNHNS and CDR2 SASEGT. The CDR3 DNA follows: TGTGCCAGCAGGGAGACGGGTTTAGCTGAAGCTTTCTTT. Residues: CASRETGLAEAFF.

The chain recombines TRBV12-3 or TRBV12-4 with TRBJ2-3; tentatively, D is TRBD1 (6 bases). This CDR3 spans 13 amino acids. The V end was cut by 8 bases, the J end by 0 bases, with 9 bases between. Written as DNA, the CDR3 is TGTGCCAGCTATGGGGGCAGCACAGATACGCAGTATTTT. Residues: CASYGGSTDTQYF.

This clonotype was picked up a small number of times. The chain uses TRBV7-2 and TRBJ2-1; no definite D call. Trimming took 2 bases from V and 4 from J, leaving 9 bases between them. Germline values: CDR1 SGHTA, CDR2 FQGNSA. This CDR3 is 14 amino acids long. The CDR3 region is CASSLQTRYNEQFF. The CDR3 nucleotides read TGTGCCAGCAGCTTACAGACACGGTACAATGAGCAGTTCTTC.

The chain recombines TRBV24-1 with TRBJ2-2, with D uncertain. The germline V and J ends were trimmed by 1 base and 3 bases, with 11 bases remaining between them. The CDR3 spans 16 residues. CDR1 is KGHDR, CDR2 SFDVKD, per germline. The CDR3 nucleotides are TGTGCCACCAGTGATTTAAGCCCCGGAGACACCGGGGAGCTGTTTTTT. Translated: CATSDLSPGDTGELFF.

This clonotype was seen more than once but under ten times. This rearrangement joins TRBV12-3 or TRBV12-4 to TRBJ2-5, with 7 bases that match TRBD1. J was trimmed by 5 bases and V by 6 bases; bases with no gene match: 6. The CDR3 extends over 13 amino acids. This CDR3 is CASRRTGLETQYF. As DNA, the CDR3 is TGTGCCAGCAGGCGGACAGGCTTGGAGACCCAGTACTTC.

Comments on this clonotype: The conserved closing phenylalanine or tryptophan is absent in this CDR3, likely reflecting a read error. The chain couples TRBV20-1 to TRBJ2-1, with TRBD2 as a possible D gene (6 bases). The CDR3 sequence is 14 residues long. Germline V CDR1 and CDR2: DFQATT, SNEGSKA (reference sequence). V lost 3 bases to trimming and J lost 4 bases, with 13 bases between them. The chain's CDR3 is CSARGGGPYNEQFL. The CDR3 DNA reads TGCAGTGCTAGGGGGGGTGGACCATACAATGAGCAGTTCTTG.

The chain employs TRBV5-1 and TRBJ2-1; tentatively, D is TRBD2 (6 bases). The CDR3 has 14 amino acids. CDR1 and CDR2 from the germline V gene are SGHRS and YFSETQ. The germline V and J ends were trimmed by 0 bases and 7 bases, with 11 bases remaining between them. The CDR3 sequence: CASSLERELNEQFF. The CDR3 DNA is TGCGCCAGCAGCTTGGAACGGGAGTTAAATGAGCAGTTCTTC.

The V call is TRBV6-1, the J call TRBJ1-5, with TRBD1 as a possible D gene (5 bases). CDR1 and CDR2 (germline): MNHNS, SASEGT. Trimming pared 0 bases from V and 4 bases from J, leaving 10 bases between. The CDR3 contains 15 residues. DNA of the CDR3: TGTGCCAGCAGTGAAGCGCCTGGGGCTAATCAGCCCCAGCATTTT. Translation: CASSEAPGANQPQHF.

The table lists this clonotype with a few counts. The CDR3 nucleotides are TGTGCCAGCAGCCGGGGAACACGGGACAATGAGCAGTTCTTC. Its protein is CASSRGTRDNEQFF. This chain uses TRBV7-2 with TRBJ2-1; a weak D match, TRBD2 (5 bases). The V gene lost 5 bases and the J gene lost 5 bases, with 13 bases spanning the gap. Germline values: CDR1 SGHTA, CDR2 FQGNSA. The CDR3 has 14 residues.